Each of the 15 T cell receptor beta chains below was sequenced from the same sample in a study of blood T cell repertoires in COVID-19. Data came from immunoSEQ multiplex PCR; TCRdb stores just in-frame clones and leaves some out. This repertoire shows approximately 150,000 clones, approximately 84% found once; its top ten account for about 17%. Sequencing was performed on peripheral blood. These receptors were obtained from a woman older than 75 with acute or convalescent COVID-19.

The genes are TRBV5-1 and TRBJ2-1; 15 nucleotides agree with TRBD2. In germline, CDR1 is SGHRS, CDR2 YFSETQ. After removal of 0 bases from V and 7 bases from J, the junction contained 2 bases not matched to a gene. The CDR3 has 16 residues. The CDR3 sequence is CASSLAGLAGGNEQFF. Written as DNA, the CDR3 is TGCGCCAGCAGCTTGGCGGGACTAGCGGGGGGAAATGAGCAGTTCTTC.

This clone was recorded a few times. This rearrangement joins TRBV7-9 to TRBJ1-4; 9 bases line up with TRBD1. The V segment lost 4 bases and the J segment 8 bases; nucleotides outside the gene matches: 8. The CDR3 runs to 15 residues. CDR1 SEHNR and CDR2 FQNEAQ come from the germline V gene (reference sequence). The CDR3 loop is CASSSRQGVGEKLFF. In DNA, the CDR3 is TGTGCCAGCAGCTCCCGACAGGGGGTCGGAGAAAAACTGTTTTTT.

The chain employs TRBV18 and TRBJ2-2, with D possibly TRBD2 on 6 matching bases. Trimming took off 1 base at V and 6 bases at J, with 9 bases between the two ends. The CDR3 loop spans 14 amino acids. The germline CDR1 and CDR2 sequences are KGHSH and LQKENI. The CDR3: CASSPLAGPGELFF. CDR3 in DNA: TGTGCCAGCTCACCACTGGCGGGGCCCGGGGAGCTGTTTTTT.

V usage is TRBV6-1 and J usage is TRBJ1-2; 7 bases are shared with TRBD1. The CDR3 is 19 amino acids. Germline V gene data show CDR1 as MNHNS and CDR2 as SASEGT. After removal of 3 bases from V and 2 bases from J, the junction contained 18 bases not matched to a gene. CDR3 amino acids: CASSDPNRQGIRTNYGYTF. The DNA for the CDR3 is TGTGCCAGCAGTGACCCCAATAGACAGGGAATACGAACCAACTATGGCTACACCTTC.

The chain recombines TRBV7-2 with TRBJ2-5; 13 positions match TRBD2. The CDR3 is made up of 13 amino acids. V shed 8 bases and J 5 bases; nucleotides not matched to a gene: 2. CDR1 SGHTA and CDR2 FQGNSA come from the germline V gene. CDR3 residues: CASGTSGVETQYF. The CDR3 nucleotides are TGTGCCAGCGGGACTAGCGGGGTTGAGACCCAGTACTTC.

This chain links TRBV5-4 with TRBJ2-3; 7 nucleotides match TRBD1. Germline CDR1 is SGHNT and CDR2 is YYREEE (reference sequence). The CDR3 spans 16 residues. V gave up 4 bases and J gave up 0 bases; unmatched junction bases: 8. The CDR3 DNA follows: TGTGCCAGCAGCGGGACAGTGGCCCGGAGCACAGATACGCAGTATTTT. Translation gives CASSGTVARSTDTQYF.

The V and J genes are TRBV4-3 and TRBJ1-2; D may be TRBD1 (6 bases). V was cut by 4 bases and J by 0 bases, with 12 bases left in between. Germline V gene data show CDR1 as LGHNA and CDR2 as YSLEER. CDR3 length equals 15 residues. Here the CDR3 DNA reads TGCGCCAGCAGCCGCAGACAGGATCCTAACTATGGCTACACCTTC. Protein sequence: CASSRRQDPNYGYTF.

The rearrangement uses TRBV12-3 or TRBV12-4 and TRBJ1-6; TRBD1 aligns across 7 bases. The CDR3 spans 13 residues. The trim removed 7 bases at V and 7 bases at J, leaving 4 bases unmatched. CDR3 in amino acids: CASKDRENSPLHF. The DNA for the CDR3 is TGTGCCAGCAAAGACAGGGAAAATTCACCCCTCCACTTT.

The V call is TRBV19, the J call TRBJ1-6; no firm D call. With 7 bases removed from V and 0 bases from J, the gap between germline ends came to 10 bases. The CDR3 spans 15 residues. Germline values: CDR1 LNHDA, CDR2 SQIVND (reference sequence). The CDR3 spells CASTPRFSYNSPLHF. The CDR3 DNA reads as TGTGCCAGTACTCCGAGATTCTCCTATAATTCACCCCTCCACTTT.

This clone has only a few counts. V gene TRBV5-4 combines with J gene TRBJ2-1; 9 nucleotides line up with TRBD2. The ends lost 3 bases at V and 6 bases at J; junction bases unmatched: 4. Germline V gene lookup returns CDR1 SGHNT and CDR2 YYREEE (reference sequence). The CDR3 runs 14 residues. The CDR3 nucleotides are TGTGCCAGCAGCTGGGGACTAGCCCCCAATGAGCAGTTCTTC. Translated: CASSWGLAPNEQFF.

This clone has just a few counts. This chain uses TRBV4-3 with TRBJ2-1; 7 positions match TRBD2. Germline CDR1 reads LGHNA; CDR2 reads YSLEER. The CDR3 has 15 residues. J gave up 2 bases and V 5 bases, and 6 bases lay outside the gene matches. Here the CDR3 reads CASSWDYSTYNEQFF. CDR3 in DNA: TGCGCCAGCAGCTGGGACTACTCCACCTACAATGAGCAGTTCTTC.

V gene TRBV30 combines with J gene TRBJ2-7; 8 bases match TRBD1. Germline CDR1 reads GTSNPN; CDR2 reads SVGIG (reference sequence). The CDR3 consists of 14 residues. V was clipped by 5 bases and J by 2 bases; unmatched bases: 8. CDR3 nucleotide sequence: TGTGCCTGGGGGTCAGGACAGGGAACCTACGAGCAGTACTTC. Protein: CAWGSGQGTYEQYF.

The rearrangement uses TRBV6-5 and TRBJ1-1; no clear D. The CDR3 is 15 residues long. From germline, CDR1 is MNHEY and CDR2 SVGAGI. V dropped 6 bases and J dropped 3 bases, with 17 bases sitting between them. The CDR3 sequence is CASRTRIGEYTEAFF. CDR3 bases: TGTGCCAGCAGGACCCGAATTGGGGAGTACACTGAAGCTTTCTTT.

J is TRBJ1-2 and V is TRBV19; 10 bases fit TRBD1. This CDR3 region has 15 residues. Germline V gene data show CDR1 as LNHDA and CDR2 as SQIVND (reference sequence). Trimming at V came to 5 bases and at J to 2 bases, leaving 5 bases not matched to a gene. The CDR3 spells CASSLSGQGNYGYTF. The DNA of the CDR3 is TGTGCCAGTAGTCTCTCGGGACAGGGGAACTATGGCTACACCTTC.

This clone was recorded only once. The chain is built from TRBV3-1 (or the pseudogene TRBV3-2) and TRBJ1-2, with D hard to call. The germline V gene encodes CDR1 LGHDT and CDR2 YNNKEL (reference sequence). Trimming took off 4 bases at V and 5 bases at J, with 17 bases between the two ends. CDR3 length: 15 residues. In nucleotides, the CDR3 is TGTGCCAGCAGCCCAGGACTGCCGGAATTTTATGGCTACACCTTC. It translates to CASSPGLPEFYGYTF.